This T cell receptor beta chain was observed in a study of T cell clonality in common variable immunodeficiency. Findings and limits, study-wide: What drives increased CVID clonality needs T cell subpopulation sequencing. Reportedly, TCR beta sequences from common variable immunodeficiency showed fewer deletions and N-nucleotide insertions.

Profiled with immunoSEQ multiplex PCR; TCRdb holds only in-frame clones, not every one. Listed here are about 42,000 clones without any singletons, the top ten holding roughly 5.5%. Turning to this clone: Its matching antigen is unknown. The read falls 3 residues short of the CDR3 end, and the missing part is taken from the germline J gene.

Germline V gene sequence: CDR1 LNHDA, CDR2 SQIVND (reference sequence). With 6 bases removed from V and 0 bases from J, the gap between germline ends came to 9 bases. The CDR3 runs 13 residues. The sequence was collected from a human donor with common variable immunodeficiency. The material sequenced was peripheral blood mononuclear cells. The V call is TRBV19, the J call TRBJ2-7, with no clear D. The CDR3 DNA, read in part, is TGTGCCAGTAGCGCAGGCTTCTCCTACGAG. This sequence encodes CASSAGFSYE. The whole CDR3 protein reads CASSAGFSYEQYF.